The clone carrying this TCR beta chain has a handful of counts. Antigen specificity is unknown. These data come from a study of T-cell reconstitution after alpha-beta-depleted transplantation in children. The authors prepared the TCRbeta library with unique molecular identifiers. TCRdb analysed the PCR reads with MiXCR anew, one entry per CDR3 protein. The table lists about 600,000 distinct CDR3 sequences, roughly 13% of them singletons. The CDR3 runs to 15 residues. With 6 bases clipped from V and 0 bases from J, the junction kept 3 bases outside the gene matches. Study-level points and caveats: High day-60 TCRbeta diversity in some patients came from surviving recipient T cells and thymic progenitors. T-cell counts and diversity at one year following transplant were attributed mainly to newly produced T cells. Reports say that about two months after transplant, the alpha-beta T cells came out of several hundred graft clones that had expanded.

This chain links TRBV12-3 or TRBV12-4 with TRBJ2-7; 12 nucleotides line up with TRBD2. The sample in question was PBMCs, mostly from graft donor cells, obtained 360 days after TCRalphabeta/CD19-depleted stem cell transplant. This TCR came from a male patient between 5 and 17 years old who had a stem cell transplant for acute myeloid leukemia, so the T cells may come from the graft donor. The CDR3 nucleotides are TGTGCCAGCAGGCTGACTAGCGGGGGCTCCTACGAGCAGTACTTC. Translated: CASRLTSGGSYEQYF.